The 8 T cell receptor beta chains listed next were all sequenced from one sample in a study of T cell responses to AZD1222 COVID-19 vaccine. The table came from immunoSEQ multiplex PCR; TCRdb's copy has only in-frame clones and leaves some out. The sample contains under 70,000 clones, 84% of which appear only once. Source: peripheral blood, taken on day 0 of AZD1222 vaccination. These receptors originate from an adult in good health.

This clone was recorded a few times. This chain uses TRBV11-1 with TRBJ2-5; a weak D match, TRBD1 (5 bases). The CDR3 has 13 amino acids. The germline V gene encodes CDR1 SGHAT and CDR2 FQDESV (reference sequence). V lost 5 bases and J 5 bases, leaving 12 bases between the germline ends. The CDR3 region has the DNA TGTGCCAGCAGCAGGGGCTTGGTGGAGACCCAGTACTTC. Translation: CASSRGLVETQYF. Looking up the rest from reference TRBV11-1 and TRBJ2-5 gives the full variable domain: EAEVAQSPRYKITEKSQAVAFWCDPISGHATLYWYRQILGQGPELLVQFQDESVVDDSQLPKDRFSAERLKGVDSTLKIQPAELGDSAMYLCASSRGLVETQYFGPGTRLLVL.

The genes are TRBV12-5 and TRBJ1-2; 7 bases are a match to TRBD1. Germline V gives CDR1 LGHNT, CDR2 FRNRAP. The CDR3 has 18 amino acids. With V trimmed by 1 base and J by 2 bases, 13 bases remained unmatched. The CDR3 DNA reads TGTGCTAGTGGTTTGGCGCTACAGGGGTTGGACCTCAACTATGGCTACACCTTC. It codes for CASGLALQGLDLNYGYTF.

The chain combines TRBV7-9 with TRBJ1-5; the D gene is possibly TRBD1 (5 bases). Deletions cut 4 bases from V and 2 bases from J, with 12 bases between. CDR3 length equals 15 residues. CDR1 is SEHNR, CDR2 FQNEAQ, per germline (reference sequence). Written as DNA, the CDR3 is TGTGCCAGCAGCTATGGGGGGAATGGCAATCAGCCCCAGCATTTT. Translated: CASSYGGNGNQPQHF.

The chain combines TRBV6-5 with TRBJ1-4; no clear D gene. The CDR3 spans 15 residues. Germline values: CDR1 MNHEY, CDR2 SVGAGI. V shed 0 bases and J shed 1 base, with 6 bases lying between them. In DNA, the CDR3 is TGTGCCAGCAGTTACTCCCTAGGAACTAATGAAAAACTGTTTTTT. The encoded protein is CASSYSLGTNEKLFF.

The rearrangement links TRBV10-3 to TRBJ2-7; possible D gene TRBD2, 6 bases. CDR3 length: 13 residues. The germline V gene has CDR1 ENHRY and CDR2 SYGVKD. V lost 7 bases and J 2 bases, leaving 12 bases between the germline ends. For the CDR3, the DNA is TGTGCCATCACCGACGGGAGTGCCTACGAGCAGTACTTC. Translation gives CAITDGSAYEQYF.

The V and J genes are TRBV6-2 or TRBV6-3 and TRBJ1-4; a weak D match, TRBD1 (5 bases). This CDR3 spans 14 amino acids. V was shortened by 2 bases and J by 5 bases, with 9 bases between the two germline ends. The germline CDR1 and CDR2 sequences are MNHEY and SVGEGT. For the CDR3, the DNA is TGTGCCAGCAGTTACGGGGGGGGAAATGAAAAACTGTTTTTT. Its protein product is CASSYGGGNEKLFF.

V and J are TRBV29-1 and TRBJ2-2, with TRBD1 as a possible D gene (5 bases). The CDR3 runs to 16 residues. Per germline, CDR1 SQVTM and CDR2 ANQGSEA. Trimming removed 3 bases at V and 2 bases at J, with 16 bases between. CDR3 in DNA: TGCAGCGTTGAGGGGCCCTCAGGAGCAAACACCGGGGAGCTGTTTTTT. This translates into CSVEGPSGANTGELFF.

The J gene is TRBJ1-1, the V gene TRBV4-3, with unresolved D. The germline CDR1 and CDR2 sequences are LGHNA and YSLEER. This CDR3 contains 13 residues. The V end lost 1 base, the J end lost 3 bases, and 6 bases lay between the germline ends. Written as DNA, the CDR3 is TGCGCCAGCAGCCAAGTCTGGGACACTGAAGCTTTCTTT. The encoded protein is CASSQVWDTEAFF.